The clone carrying this TCR beta chain has only a few counts. Its antigen is still unknown. Heparinised blood was drawn once per donor, averaging around 110 mL. Trimming cost V 1 base and J 5 bases, with 14 bases left between them. From germline, CDR1 is SGHVS and CDR2 FNYEAQ. The CDR3 consists of 15 residues. This specimen comes from a study of beta chain features in type 1 diabetes. The investigators reverse transcribed all of the isolated RNA, so they sequenced expressed TCRB transcripts. Only in-frame clones appear in the TCRdb table, and some are missing; sequencing was by immunoSEQ multiplex PCR. Found here are approximately 29,000 clones, around 60% of them singletons; the top ten hold around 2.5%. Notes on the study in general: Moderate but significant shortening of TCRB CDR3s was recorded in all four CD4+ subsets from Type 1 diabetes patients. Within the patient group, naive, central memory and Treg TCRB repertoires appeared more similar to each other than within healthy donors.

V and J are TRBV7-6 and TRBJ1-1; D is possibly TRBD1 (6 bases). The material sequenced was Tregs from blood. The clonotype comes from a woman aged 25 to 39 with type 1 diabetes. The CDR3 reads CASSLVQGSETEAFF. The CDR3 region has the DNA TGTGCCAGCAGCTTAGTTCAGGGGTCGGAGACTGAAGCTTTCTTT.